Sequencing of this T cell receptor beta chain was carried out in a study of cytomegalovirus exposure and HLA in healthy donors (dated by TCRdb to between 2016 and 2019). A note on the overall study: An earlier analysis of about 530 of the donors reported around 280 Gb of sequence data and approximately 120 million unique TCR beta sequences obtained from about 200 million T cells. About 280 gigabases of sequencing data and around 88 million unique TCR sequences made up an early release that covered several hundred HLA-typed donors. Of the approximately 370 genotyped donors, over 80% were placed in the genetic ancestry cluster associated with self-reported Caucasian donors. The study aimed to test whether signatures of past pathogen exposure could be identified by cataloging public T cell receptors. Using immunosequencing, the study profiled T cell repertoires from some 670 subjects and related those repertoires to cytomegalovirus serostatus. A separate validation cohort of more than 100 different subjects was used in addition to the approximately 610-subject first cohort. High-throughput TCR immunosequencing, statistical association of individual TCRs with disease status, and machine learning were combined to predict cytomegalovirus infection status. A later analysis re-examined previously published TCR beta repertoires from over 500 donors and added high-resolution HLA genotyping to investigate patterns of TCR occurrence. The later analysis used no new phenotypic data to find candidate immune exposures, relying instead on TCR beta sequences and their occurrence across donors. In an earlier analysis of 500 to 650 of the donors, high-throughput TCR beta sequencing was used to judge whether each TCR beta V gene segment behaved as functional or pseudogenic. Donor age, sex, ethnicity and CMV serostatus were collected together with the repertoire data. In a later genetic analysis, genome-wide SNP genotypes for about 55% of the roughly 700 donors were used, and that subset was treated as a discovery cohort. All discovery cohort repertoires had been generated on a single sequencing platform. Class I and class II HLA loci were covered by the typing at four-digit resolution. The number of donors typed differed by locus, with 629-630 for A, B, C, DRB1 and DQB1, approximately 500 for DQA1, about 610 for DPA1, and some 440 for DPB1. Because of strong linkage in the cohort, roughly five DR-DQ haplotypes were treated as single units for association and clustering. Across around 400 genotyped donors of the cohort, an average of roughly 200,000 unique TCR beta nucleotide sequences per donor were sequenced, and 15% to 20% of those sequences were non-productive. The paper's findings and limits, for the study overall: In both the original and validation cohorts, the classifier was reported to diagnose cytomegalovirus status with high specificity and sensitivity. Because counts were too low, roughly 16 rarely observed V segments, including chromosome 9 orphons, were left out of the earlier analysis of a few hundred of the donors. A cluster of highly shared sequence variants was judged likely to represent a technical artifact of the sequencing pipeline. In the study, around 160 TCR beta chains were listed as associated with cytomegalovirus. A later genetic analysis reported fewer N-insertions in productive TCRs among donors in an Asian-associated ancestry cluster than the roughly 620-donor mean. The cohort was sequenced for TCR beta chains only, and without alpha or paired-chain data the features that could be detected were limited. A few of the identified cytomegalovirus-associated TCR beta chains were confirmed in vitro to be specific for cytomegalovirus antigens. Assigning TCR associations to individual alleles was difficult when HLA alleles, especially DR and DQ, strongly co-occurred. An association between a missense DCLRE1C variant and V-gene and J-gene trimming of TCR beta chains was found in a later genetic analysis and replicated in an independent cohort. Most TCR sequences were observed very rarely across donors, whereas some public TCRs were present in many individuals. Correlated functional status among segregating V segments might reflect linkage disequilibrium, but an unknown experimental factor could not be ruled out. A further reported finding was that TCR beta sequences accurately predicted the HLA-A and HLA-B alleles for most subjects in the first cohort. In a later analysis, 16,951 TCR beta sequences were associated with specific HLA alleles at a false discovery rate of 0.05. Immune exposure information for the cohort was limited to CMV serostatus. Because the 87-base-pair reads could not distinguish some IMGT-functional V segments, including TRBV6-2 and TRBV6-3, those segments were excluded. The authors suggested that the approach could potentially be generalized to other disease states and immunological phenotypes. According to a later analysis, parvovirus B19, influenza, CMV and Epstein-Barr virus appeared linked to several top co-occurrence clusters. Broadly in line with IMGT annotations, most TCR beta V segments showed up in productive rearrangements about 87% or about 30% of the time in an earlier analysis of around 550 of the donors. A later analysis found that TCR association rates varied across HLA loci, with DRB1 alleles showing the most associated TCRs and HLA-C alleles the fewest. Most CMV-associated TCR beta chains appeared to be HLA-restricted in a later analysis, and the HLA associations seemed to be driven largely by CMV exposure. Because HLA typing was missing for some donors at each locus, association tests included only the typed subset. Compared with equally common non-associated chains, HLA-associated TCR beta chains in a later analysis were more clonally expanded and had lower generation probabilities. The presence/absence analyses assumed that sequencing depth was roughly uniform across donors, and that assumption may not be true.

The protocol used for the library was the immunoSEQ multiplex PCR assay. A mixture of 60 forward primers for TCR Vbeta segments and 13 reverse primers for TCR Jbeta segments was used in the multiplex PCR. A multiplex PCR assay on genomic DNA amplified the CDR3 region of rearranged TCR beta genes. Amplified TCR beta libraries were sequenced as 87-base-pair reads on the Illumina HiSeq System. Under the source paper's analysis protocol: In a later analysis, 80 million or so unique TCR beta chains were counted across the roughly 610 repertoires, and about 10 million of these chains were shared by at least two donors. A nearest-neighbor algorithm error-corrected the raw reads and collapsed the reads into unique sequences, merging closely related sequences to remove PCR and sequencing errors. CDR3 sequences were aligned to IMGT reference sequences to assign V, D and J gene segments. Each retained sequence needed at least a six-nucleotide match to both a V gene segment and a J gene segment. A rearrangement was called productive if the CDR3 had no stop codons and remained in frame with V and J, and every other rearrangement was called non-productive. Following IMGT convention, CDR3 was defined as the stretch from the second conserved V-encoded cysteine to the conserved J-encoded phenylalanine. In an earlier analysis of around 640 of the donors, sequences lacking an unambiguous match to a single V gene segment were excluded. An earlier analysis of fewer than 650 of the donors classified V segments as functional when productive rearrangements were above 56.7% and as segregating when the standard deviation between donors was above 5%. A statistical classification framework was developed to diagnose cytomegalovirus status using the catalog of TCR beta chain sequences. In a later analysis, V and J genes were assigned by comparing TCR nucleotide sequences against IMGT/GENE-DB human TR gene sequences. A later analysis assigned CDR3 sequences and most-parsimonious VDJ recombination scenarios with the TCRdist pipeline. In a later analysis, every TCR beta chain was defined by the combination of its CDR3 amino acid sequence and its V-gene family, and reads without a unique V-gene family were dropped. A later analysis removed 600 or so highly shared, low-generation-probability nucleotide sequences to deal with suspected cross-contamination and a sequencing artifact. A later analysis calculated a clonal expansion index for each public chain from normalized within-repertoire ranks of inferred template counts. In a later analysis, generation probabilities were computed using a VDJ recombination model fitted to out-of-frame rearrangements, and the results were checked against IGoR. In a later analysis, TCR-TCR, TCR-HLA and TCR-CMV co-occurrence was scored with hypergeometric tests, and a repertoire-size bias correction was applied to TCR pairs. In a later analysis, false discovery rates were estimated by permuting HLA or CMV assignments 20 times. A later analysis grouped co-occurring TCRs with DBSCAN, adding TCRdist sequence similarity when clustering within HLA-allele-positive subsets. Co-occurrence clustering excluded repertoires with fewer than 30,000 or more than 120,000 public chains, plus five with anomalous nucleotide sharing. TCRdb provides this immuneACCESS table in a form limited to in-frame rearrangements. Some clones are lacking; in checked studies, under half of them reflect an unresolved V gene, and why the rest are absent is not known. The V and J calls and clone size come from that table; D and trimming were worked out from the DNA. The sample table contains 150,000 to 200,000 clones; only one count was recorded for 65% to 85% of them. Around 7.7% of the sample belongs to the ten largest clones.

With regard to this clone: Its antigen is currently not known. Qualities for individual bases were not recorded, and no much larger clone is one base off.

From the cysteine through the phenylalanine, the CDR3 covers 16 amino acids. Here the CDR3 DNA is all that survives: 48 bases in frame from base 1. As encoded in the germline V gene, CDR1 is SNHLY while CDR2 is FYNNEI. V has 7 bases trimmed and J has 5 bases trimmed; junction bases matching no gene number 9. The cohort consisted of 600 or so healthy bone marrow donors. At the time of sampling, all cohort members were nominally healthy, though unrecorded immune exposures were likely present. The donor was CMV seropositive and was included in the group of 250 to 350 seropositive cohort members. Every donor gave a peripheral blood sample, and the peripheral blood mononuclear cells from that sample were used for TCR beta sequencing. The Qiagen DNeasy Blood Extraction Kit was used to extract genomic DNA from the blood cell samples.

The receptor was derived from a woman aged 30 to 39 in good health and CMV-seropositive. Sequenced material: PBMCs. The chain was built from TRBV2 and TRBJ2-5; 14 central bases correspond to TRBD2. The base sequence is TGTGCCAGCACAATGACTAGCGGGGGGGGTGCGGAGACCCAGTACTTC. It codes for CASTMTSGGGAETQYF.